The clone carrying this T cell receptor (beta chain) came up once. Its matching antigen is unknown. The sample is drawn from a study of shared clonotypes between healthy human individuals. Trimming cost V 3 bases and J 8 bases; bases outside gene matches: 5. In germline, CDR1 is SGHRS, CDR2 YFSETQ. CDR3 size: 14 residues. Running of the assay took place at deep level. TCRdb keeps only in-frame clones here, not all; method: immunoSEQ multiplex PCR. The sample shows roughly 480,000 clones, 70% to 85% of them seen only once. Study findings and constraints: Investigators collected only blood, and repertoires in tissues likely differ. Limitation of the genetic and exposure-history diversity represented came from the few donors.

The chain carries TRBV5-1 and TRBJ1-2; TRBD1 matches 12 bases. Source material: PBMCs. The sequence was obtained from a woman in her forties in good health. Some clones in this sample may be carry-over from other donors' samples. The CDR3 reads CASSSGQGAYGYTF. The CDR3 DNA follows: TGCGCCAGCAGCTCGGGACAGGGGGCATACGGCTACACCTTC. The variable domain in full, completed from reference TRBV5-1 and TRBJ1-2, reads KAGVTQTPRYLIKTRGQQVTLSCSPISGHRSVSWYQQTPGQGLQFLFEYFSETQRNKGNFPGRFSGRQFSNSRSEMNVSTLELGDSALYLCASSSGQGAYGYTFGSGTRLTVV.